One sample yielded the 6 T cell receptor beta chains listed below, sequenced in a study of cytomegalovirus exposure and HLA in healthy donors. Sequencing was performed with immunoSEQ multiplex PCR; in TCRdb, only in-frame clones are kept and a portion is missing. The sample comprises roughly 220,000 clones, about 93% of which are singletons, and approximately 1% rests with the top ten. The source material was PBMCs. All receptors derive from a woman aged 18-30 years in good health and CMV-seronegative.

The chain has TRBV6-1 and TRBJ2-2; TRBD2 aligns across 7 bases. V shed 7 bases and J 7 bases; nucleotides not matched to a gene: 12. This CDR3 contains 15 residues. Germline CDR1 MNHNS, CDR2 SASEGT. The CDR3 region has the DNA TGTGCCAGCATTAAAGGCGGGAGCGGGGTCGGGGAGCTGTTTTTT. Protein product: CASIKGGSGVGELFF.

The chain uses TRBV28 and TRBJ1-3; 7 nucleotides align to TRBD1. Germline assignment: CDR1 MDHEN and CDR2 SYDVKM. The CDR3 runs to 15 residues. The CDR3 region has the DNA TGTTCAACCTCAACAGGGGAACTCTCTGGAAACACCATATATTTT. Translating it yields CSTSTGELSGNTIYF. Full variable domain (rest looked up from reference TRBV28 and TRBJ1-3): DVKVTQSSRYLVKRTGEKVFLECVQDMDHENMFWYRQDPGLGLRLIYFSYDVKMKEKGDIPEGYSVSREKKERFSLILESASTNQTSMYLCSTSTGELSGNTIYFGEGSWLTVV.

The rearrangement joins TRBV6-1 to TRBJ1-4; no clear D gene. V was trimmed by 11 bases and J by 3 bases, leaving 13 bases between them. The CDR3 has 13 residues. Germline assignment: CDR1 MNHNS and CDR2 SASEGT. This chain's CDR3 is CAWGGSPNEKLFF. The CDR3 DNA sequence: TGTGCCTGGGGAGGGTCGCCTAATGAAAAACTGTTTTTT.

V usage is TRBV28 and J usage is TRBJ1-2; D is ambiguous. The ends were cut back, 4 bases at V and 2 bases at J, with 8 bases in the middle. CDR1 is MDHEN, CDR2 SYDVKM, per germline. This CDR3 is 13 amino acids long. CDR3 DNA: TGTGCCAGCAGTTCCGCCCAGAACTATGGCTACACCTTC. Translating gives CASSSAQNYGYTF.

CDR3 residues: CASSYDRGGTEAFF. The CDR3 coding sequence is TGTGCCAGCAGCTACGACAGGGGTGGCACTGAAGCTTTCTTT. This chain links TRBV11-2 with TRBJ1-1; 8 bases align to TRBD1. The CDR3 covers 14 residues. Germline V CDR1 and CDR2: SGHAT, FQNNGV. J gave up 4 bases and V 4 bases, and 5 bases lay outside the gene matches.

The CDR3 DNA reads TGTGCCAGCAGTCCTCAATACCCTGGACAGGCGCCAACCCGGGAAAAACTGTTTTTT. Its translation: CASSPQYPGQAPTREKLFF. The chain employs TRBV28 and TRBJ1-4; 7 positions match TRBD1. This CDR3 is 19 amino acids long. In germline, CDR1 is MDHEN, CDR2 SYDVKM. V lost 5 bases, J lost 8 bases, and 23 bases stayed unmatched.